The clone carrying this T cell receptor (beta chain) was seen ten or more times. Its antigen is still unknown. From RNA, the CDR3 regions of TCR beta chains were amplified and sequenced. After a first-round RT-PCR with HTBI primers, a second-round multiplex PCR was run. One entry per CDR3 protein results from TCRdb running MiXCR on the multiplex PCR reads. The table includes around 340,000 distinct CDR3 sequences, about a sixth detected once. V shed 4 bases and J shed 5 bases, with 16 bases lying between them. There are 16 residues in the CDR3. CDR1 and CDR2 (germline): SGHRS, YFSETQ. Other autoimmune disease, uncontrolled infection, pregnancy and lactation led to exclusion. The diagnostic workup employed clinical symptoms, serum thyroxine, TRAb, thyroid ultrasound and orbital computed tomography. This sample was included in a study of Graves' ophthalmopathy and Graves' hyperthyroidism. Study-wide context: The study drew peripheral blood at initial diagnosis, before any treatment.

Study results and limitations: Forecasting of ophthalmopathy progression by the model achieved around 71% sensitivity and 72% to 75% specificity.

Sequencing was carried out using peripheral blood. The chain combines TRBV5-1 with TRBJ1-6; D possibly corresponds to TRBD1 (6 bases). This clonotype originated in an adult man with Graves' ophthalmopathy. CDR3 protein: CASSRTANSDNSPLHF. The CDR3 DNA follows: TGCGCCAGCAGCCGGACAGCAAATTCGGATAATTCACCCCTCCACTTT.